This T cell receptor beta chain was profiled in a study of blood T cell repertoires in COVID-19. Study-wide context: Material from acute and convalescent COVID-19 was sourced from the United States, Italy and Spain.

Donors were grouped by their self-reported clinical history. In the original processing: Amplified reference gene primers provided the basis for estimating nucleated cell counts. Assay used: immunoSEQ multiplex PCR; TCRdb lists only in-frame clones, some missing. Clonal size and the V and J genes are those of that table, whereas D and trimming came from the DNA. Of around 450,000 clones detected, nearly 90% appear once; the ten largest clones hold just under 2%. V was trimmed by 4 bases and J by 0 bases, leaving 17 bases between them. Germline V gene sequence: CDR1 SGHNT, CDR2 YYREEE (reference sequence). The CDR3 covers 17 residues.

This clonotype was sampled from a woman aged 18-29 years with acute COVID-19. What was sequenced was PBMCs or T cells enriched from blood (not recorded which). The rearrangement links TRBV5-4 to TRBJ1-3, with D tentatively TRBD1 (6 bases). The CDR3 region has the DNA TGTGCCAGCAGCGGAAGCCCGAGGACAGACTCTGGAAACACCATATATTTT. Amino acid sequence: CASSGSPRTDSGNTIYF.